The 15 T cell receptor beta chains reported below all come from one sample, sequenced in a study of regulatory T cells in long-lasting Graves disease. Through Arm-PCR of CDR3 regions and iRepertoire HTBI primers, TCR beta libraries were built. TCRdb fed the multiplex PCR reads into MiXCR, producing one record per CDR3 protein. The sample lists under 300,000 distinct CDR3 sequences, under 20% occurring once. Time point specified: newly diagnosed GD, antithyroid drugs for less than 3 months. Construction of the TCR library relied on RNA isolated from PBMCs. The same data also contributed to another study, on T cells in Graves' hyperthyroidism and ophthalmopathy.

This sample comprised peripheral blood mononuclear cells (PBMCs), obtained at new diagnosis, from a patient treated with antithyroid drugs. These receptors were obtained from a woman in her thirties with Graves disease.

The V call is TRBV19, the J call TRBJ2-7, with a possible D match to TRBD2 (6 bases). CDR3 size: 11 residues. The germline CDR1 and CDR2 sequences are LNHDA and SQIVND (reference sequence). Trimming shortened V by 9 bases and J by 6 bases, and 12 bases separated the two germline ends. The CDR3 coding sequence is TGTGCCAGCGGAGGAGGGTCCGAGCAGTACTTC. Protein: CASGGGSEQYF.

Worth noting for this clonotype: This may be a read error, as it is one base from a much larger clone. The V gene is TRBV13, the J gene TRBJ2-1; 7 nucleotides match TRBD2. V trimming: 9 bases; J trimming: 10 bases; junction bases outside the gene matches: 12. CDR3 size: 13 residues. The germline CDR1 and CDR2 sequences are PRHDT and FYEKMQ (reference sequence). CDR3 DNA sequence: TGTGCCAGTAGCGGGCCTCCTGGGAACGAGCAGTTCTTC. This gives the protein CASSGPPGNEQFF.

This clonotype was observed a handful of times. This clone may be a read error of a much larger clone one base away. Since no conserved phenylalanine or tryptophan closes the CDR3, a read error is the likely cause. The chain carries TRBV18 and TRBJ2-3; D is uncertain. The V and J ends lost 6 bases and 5 bases respectively, with 9 bases between them. Germline V gene sequence: CDR1 KGHSH, CDR2 LQKENI. This CDR3 contains 12 residues. For the CDR3, the DNA is TGTGCCAGCTCTCCCACGGGAGATACGCAGTATTCT. It codes for CASSPTGDTQYS.

This clonotype was seen many times. The chain links TRBV10-1 to TRBJ2-7; D is perhaps TRBD1 (6 bases). This CDR3 has 13 residues. Deletions cut 2 bases from V and 6 bases from J, with 11 bases between. CDR1 is WNHNN and CDR2 is SYGVQD in the germline V gene (reference sequence). The CDR3: CASSERQEGEQYF. The CDR3 DNA sequence: TGCGCCAGCAGTGAGCGACAGGAAGGCGAGCAGTACTTC.

Concerning this clonotype itself: A read error may be the cause here, since a much bigger clone is one base away. The chain uses TRBV6-1 and TRBJ1-2; a weak D match, TRBD1 (5 bases). The CDR3 spans 16 residues. CDR1 and CDR2 from the germline V gene are MNHNS and SASEGT. The CDR3 is CAGSEAEVRAIYGYTF. CDR3 DNA sequence: TGTGCCGGCAGTGAAGCTGAAGTCAGGGCCATTTATGGCTACACCTTC.

This clonotype was found many times. V and J are TRBV27 and TRBJ2-7, with TRBD2 matching 8 bases. With V trimmed by 6 bases and J by 3 bases, 10 bases remained unmatched. The CDR3 runs 15 residues. Germline V CDR1 and CDR2: MNHEY, SMNVEV (reference sequence). DNA of the CDR3: TGTGCCAGCAGCAAAGCGGGGGAGGTTCTCTACGAGCAGTACTTC. It codes for CASSKAGEVLYEQYF.

The chain uses TRBV11-2 and TRBJ1-1; 9 positions match TRBD1. Trimming took 5 bases from V and 1 from J; bases not matched to a gene: 14. Germline V lookup: CDR1 SGHAT, CDR2 FQNNGV. The CDR3 is 18 residues long. CDR3 residues: CASSTIWLGTGSNTEAFF. DNA for the CDR3: TGTGCCAGCAGCACAATATGGCTGGGGACAGGGTCGAACACTGAAGCTTTCTTT.

Ten or more counts support this clonotype. The genes are TRBV6-5 and TRBJ1-6, with 7 bases fitting TRBD1. CDR3 length: 15 residues. Germline V lookup: CDR1 MNHEY, CDR2 SVGAGI. V was clipped by 4 bases and J by 8 bases; unmatched bases: 8. The chain's CDR3 is CASSSWTGLDSPLHF. Written as DNA, the CDR3 is TGTGCCAGCAGTTCCTGGACAGGATTGGATTCACCCCTCCACTTT.

In the case of this clonotype: A far more abundant clone sits one base away, making this likely a read error. This chain uses TRBV2 with TRBJ2-3; D tentatively fits TRBD1 or TRBD2 (5 bases each). The DNA matches TRBJ2-7 better at its end, which makes the J call doubtful. The CDR3 has 14 residues. From germline, CDR1 is SNHLY and CDR2 FYNNEI. The CDR3 protein is CASSVGRGYNEQYF. For the CDR3, the DNA is TGTGCCAGCAGTGTGGGACGGGGCTACAATGAGCAGTACTTC.

V is TRBV6-2 or TRBV6-3 and J is TRBJ1-1, with 7 positions matching TRBD1. V gave up 5 bases and J gave up 4 bases; unmatched junction bases: 7. The V gene's germline CDR1 is MNHEY and CDR2 SVGEGT. The CDR3 is 14 amino acids. Here the CDR3 DNA reads TGTGCCAGCAGTGACGGGACAGTCAGCACTGAAGCTTTCTTT. This gives the protein CASSDGTVSTEAFF.

In its sample, this clonotype was seen many times. The rearrangement joins TRBV5-5 to TRBJ2-5; perhaps TRBD2 as D (6 bases). Trimming removed 2 bases from V and 3 bases from J, with 8 bases in between. Per the germline V gene, CDR1 is SGHKS and CDR2 is YYEKEE (reference sequence). The CDR3 spans 13 residues. In DNA form, the CDR3 reads TGTGCCAGCAGCTTAGGAGGGGAAGAGACCCAGTACTTC. It specifies CASSLGGEETQYF.

There are a few counts of this clonotype. The CDR3 DNA reads TGTGCCAGCCGCCCACCCCCAGGGGAGGGGGTCCATGAGCAGTTCTTC. Its translation: CASRPPPGEGVHEQFF. The V gene is TRBV7-9, the J gene TRBJ2-1; a possible D gene is TRBD2 (7 bases). The V end was cut by 8 bases, the J end by 8 bases, with 25 bases between. CDR1 SEHNR and CDR2 FQNEAQ come from the germline V gene (reference sequence). This CDR3 comprises 16 residues.

This clonotype was picked up many times. The rearrangement joins TRBV7-9 to TRBJ1-1; D ambiguous. V was pared by 3 bases and J by 2 bases, with 13 bases between. The CDR3 contains 15 residues. Germline CDR1 is SEHNR and CDR2 is FQNEAQ (reference sequence). The chain's CDR3 is CASSFSGSPNTEAFF. CDR3 DNA sequence: TGTGCCAGCAGCTTTTCGGGATCGCCTAACACTGAAGCTTTCTTT. The whole variable domain, filled in from reference TRBV7-9 and TRBJ1-1, reads DTGVSQNPRHKITKRGQNVTFRCDPISEHNRLYWYRQTLGQGPEFLTYFQNEAQLEKSRLLSDRFSAERPKGSFSTLEIQRTEQGDSAMYLCASSFSGSPNTEAFFGQGTRLTVV.

This chain uses TRBV6-1 with TRBJ2-1; 11 bases are shared with TRBD2. The CDR3 runs 20 residues. V trimming: 6 bases; J trimming: 8 bases; junction bases outside the gene matches: 24. CDR1 and CDR2 (germline): MNHNS, SASEGT. The CDR3 region is CASRGFGGLAGGRGLYEQFF. In DNA form, the CDR3 reads TGTGCCAGCAGGGGCTTTGGGGGGTTAGCGGGAGGGCGAGGTTTGTATGAGCAGTTCTTC.

This clonotype was recorded at least ten times. The genes are TRBV27 and TRBJ2-5; TRBD1 matches at 7 bases. Germline trimming cut 4 bases from V and 5 bases from J; bases unmatched to any gene: 10. CDR3 length equals 15 residues. Germline assignment: CDR1 MNHEY and CDR2 SMNVEV (reference sequence). The chain's CDR3 is CASSSTVGGGETQYF. CDR3 DNA sequence: TGTGCCAGCAGTTCAACGGTAGGGGGCGGGGAGACCCAGTACTTC.